A selection of T cell receptor beta chains follows, all from one sample in a study of response to subunit inactivated influenza vaccine. One entry per CDR3 protein, called by TCRdb with MiXCR from the RT-PCR reads. The repertoire holds about 480,000 distinct CDR3 sequences, with 10% to 15% as singletons. Material: PBMCs from blood, obtained 35 to 45 days after vaccination. These receptors came from a man in his fifties who received an inactivated influenza vaccine. CDR3s include the opening cysteine and the closing phenylalanine or tryptophan. D genes are given only for firm matches.

d_gene	j_gene	v_gene	CDR3aa
NA	TRBJ1-4	TRBV9	CASSVAGAVSEKLFF
NA	TRBJ2-3	TRBV15	CATSRHRSSTDTQYF
NA	TRBJ2-1	TRBV7-9	CASSFRDTYNEQFF
TRBD1	TRBJ2-6	TRBV10-3	CAISEGTVLSGANVLTF
NA	TRBJ2-7	TRBV4-3	CASSQDMRAYEQYF
TRBD2	TRBJ2-3	TRBV20-1	CSANTLAEPSWDTQYF
NA	TRBJ2-2	TRBV4-2	CASSRGWNTGELFF
NA	TRBJ2-7	TRBV11-2	CASSPGSGGEQYF
TRBD1	TRBJ2-7	TRBV19	CASSTGGEQYF
TRBD1	TRBJ1-2	TRBV7-2	CASSLYDRGSNYGYTF
TRBD1	TRBJ2-7	TRBV20-1	CSARGTGNYEQYF
NA	TRBJ2-6	TRBV28	CASSPALSGANVLTF
NA	TRBJ1-2	TRBV12-3/TRBV12-4	CASSSRQGNGYTF
TRBD2	TRBJ2-1	TRBV29-1	CSVGPKAGGLNEQFF
TRBD1	TRBJ2-2	TRBV4-3	CASSQKTGGTNTGELFF
TRBD1	TRBJ2-1	TRBV11-1	CASTFAQGPLRDQGAINEQFF
NA	TRBJ1-5	TRBV29-1	CSVETGPDGPQHF
TRBD2	TRBJ2-3	TRBV7-2	CASSLKAGGSDTQYF